The source of this T cell receptor beta chain is a study of radiation and T cells in renal cell carcinoma. Overall study: Nephrectomy followed 15 Gy stereotactic body radiation by 4 weeks.

Clones were read by immunoSEQ multiplex PCR, and TCRdb kept only the in-frame ones, dropping some. This table has around 140,000 clones, 70% to 90% appearing once. Time point reported: baseline pretreatment blood. Treatment noted: 15 Gy SBRT to primary tumor, nephrectomy 4 weeks later. CDR3 size: 13 residues. V lost 0 bases and J 5 bases, leaving 10 bases between the germline ends. Germline CDR1 GTSNPN, CDR2 SVGIG (reference sequence). The table lists this clone with a few counts. The sequencing here drew on blood, taken from a patient whose treatment included radiotherapy and nephrectomy. This receptor was taken from a woman aged 45-65 years with renal cell carcinoma. The chain carries TRBV30 and TRBJ1-1; no clear D gene. The CDR3 nucleotides read TGTGCCTGGAGTGTGGGTTTGGAAACTGAAGCTTTCTTT. This translates into CAWSVGLETEAFF.